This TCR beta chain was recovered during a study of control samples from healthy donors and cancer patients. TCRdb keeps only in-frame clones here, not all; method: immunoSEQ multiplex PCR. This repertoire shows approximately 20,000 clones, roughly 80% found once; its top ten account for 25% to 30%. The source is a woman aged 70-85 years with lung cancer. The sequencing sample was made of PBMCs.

CDR3 protein: CASSQGASSGIDEQFF. For the CDR3, the DNA is TGTGCCAGCAGCCAAGGGGCATCTAGCGGGATCGATGAGCAGTTCTTC. This chain uses TRBV14 with TRBJ2-1; TRBD2 aligns across 9 bases. V was pared by 1 base and J by 8 bases, with 9 bases of the junction left unmatched. Looked up from germline, CDR1 is SGHDN and CDR2 is FVKESK. The CDR3 totals 16 residues.